This T cell receptor beta chain comes out of a study of shared clonotypes between healthy human individuals. The CDR3 extends over 15 amino acids. Unmatched junction bases numbered 12, after V lost 6 bases and J lost 7 bases. The germline V gene encodes CDR1 MDHEN and CDR2 SYDVKM. HIV-negative, healthy adults without recent acute infections or vaccinations were the donors. Sequencing was performed with immunoSEQ multiplex PCR; in TCRdb, only in-frame clones are kept and a portion is missing. This sample has hundreds of thousands of clones, with 74% found just once. Remarks on this clone: Its target is not known.

Points from the study as a whole: Between a handful of donors, naive CD4 clonotypes were shared at a level of about 5%. Generation probability values for non-shared clonotypes were lower than those for clonotypes shared by all four donors.

This chain links TRBV28 with TRBJ2-7; 10 bases agree with TRBD2. Input material: memory CD4+ T cells sorted from blood. Subset reported: CD45RA-negative fraction. The sequence was collected from a young woman in good health. For the CDR3, the DNA is TGTGCCAGCAGCCCCGGAGCGGGAGGGCCGTCTGAGCAGTACTTC. Protein: CASSPGAGGPSEQYF. Full variable domain (missing parts from reference TRBV28 and TRBJ2-7): DVKVTQSSRYLVKRTGEKVFLECVQDMDHENMFWYRQDPGLGLRLIYFSYDVKMKEKGDIPEGYSVSREKKERFSLILESASTNQTSMYLCASSPGAGGPSEQYFGPGTRLTVT.